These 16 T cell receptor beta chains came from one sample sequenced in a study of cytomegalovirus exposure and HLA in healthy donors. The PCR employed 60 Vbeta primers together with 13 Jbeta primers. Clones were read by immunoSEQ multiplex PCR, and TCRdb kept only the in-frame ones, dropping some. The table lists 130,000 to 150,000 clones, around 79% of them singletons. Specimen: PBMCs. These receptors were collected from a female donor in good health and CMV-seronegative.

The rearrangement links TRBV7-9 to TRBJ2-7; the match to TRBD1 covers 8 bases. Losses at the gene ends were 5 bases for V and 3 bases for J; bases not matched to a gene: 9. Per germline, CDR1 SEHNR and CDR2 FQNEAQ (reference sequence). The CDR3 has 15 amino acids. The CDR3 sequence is CASSLQGARGYEQYF. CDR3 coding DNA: TGTGCCAGCAGCCTTCAGGGGGCACGGGGCTACGAGCAGTACTTC.

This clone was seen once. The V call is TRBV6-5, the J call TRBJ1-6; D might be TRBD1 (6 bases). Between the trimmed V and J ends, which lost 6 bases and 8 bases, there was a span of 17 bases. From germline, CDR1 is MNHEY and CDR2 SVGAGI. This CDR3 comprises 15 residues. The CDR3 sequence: CASRTDLGADSPLHF. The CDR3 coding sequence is TGTGCCAGCAGAACGGACCTGGGGGCAGATTCACCCCTCCACTTT.

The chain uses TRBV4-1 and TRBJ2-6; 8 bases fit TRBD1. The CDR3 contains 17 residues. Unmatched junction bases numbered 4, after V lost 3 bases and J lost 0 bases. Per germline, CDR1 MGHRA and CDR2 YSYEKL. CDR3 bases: TGCGCCAGCAGCCAGGGGACAGGCCCCTCTGGGGCCAACGTCCTGACTTTC. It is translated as CASSQGTGPSGANVLTF.

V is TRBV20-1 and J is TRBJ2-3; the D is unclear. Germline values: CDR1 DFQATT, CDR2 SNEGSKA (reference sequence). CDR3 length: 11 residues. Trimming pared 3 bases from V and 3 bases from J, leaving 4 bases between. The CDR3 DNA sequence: TGCAGTGCTAGTCCTACAGATACGCAGTATTTT. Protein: CSASPTDTQYF.

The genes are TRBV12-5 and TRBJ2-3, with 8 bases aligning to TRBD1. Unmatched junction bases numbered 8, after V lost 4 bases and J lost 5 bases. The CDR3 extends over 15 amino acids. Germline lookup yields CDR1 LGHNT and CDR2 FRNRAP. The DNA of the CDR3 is TGTGCTAGTGGTTCCAGGGGGCGGACGGGAGATACGCAGTATTTT. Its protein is CASGSRGRTGDTQYF.

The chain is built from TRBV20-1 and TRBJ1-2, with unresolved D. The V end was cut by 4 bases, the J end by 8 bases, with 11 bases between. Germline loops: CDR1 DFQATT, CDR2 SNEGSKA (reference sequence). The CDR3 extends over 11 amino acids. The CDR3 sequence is CSANPGRGYTF. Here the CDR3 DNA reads TGCAGTGCTAATCCTGGGAGGGGCTACACCTTC.

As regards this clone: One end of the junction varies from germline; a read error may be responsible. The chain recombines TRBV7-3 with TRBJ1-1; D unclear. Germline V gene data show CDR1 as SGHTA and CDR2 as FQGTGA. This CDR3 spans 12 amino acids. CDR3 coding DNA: TGTGCCAGCAGCTTAAGGTTGATCCCCCAGGCCTTT. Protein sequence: CASSLRLIPQAF.

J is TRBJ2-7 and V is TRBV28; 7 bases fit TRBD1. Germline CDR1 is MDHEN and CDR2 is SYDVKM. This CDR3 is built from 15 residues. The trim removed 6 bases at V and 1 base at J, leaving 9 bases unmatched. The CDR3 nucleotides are TGTGCCAGCAGGAAGGGGACAGCCGAGTCCTACGAGCAGTACTTC. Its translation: CASRKGTAESYEQYF.

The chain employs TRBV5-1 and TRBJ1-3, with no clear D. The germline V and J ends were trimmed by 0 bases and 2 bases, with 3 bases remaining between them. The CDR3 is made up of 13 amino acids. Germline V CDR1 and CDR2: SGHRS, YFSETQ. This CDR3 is CASSLGPGNTIYF. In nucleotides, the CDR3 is TGCGCCAGCAGCTTGGGGCCTGGAAACACCATATATTTT.

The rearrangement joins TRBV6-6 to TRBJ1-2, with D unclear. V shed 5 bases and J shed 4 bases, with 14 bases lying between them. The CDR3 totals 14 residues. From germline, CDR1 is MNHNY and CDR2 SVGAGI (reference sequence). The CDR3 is CASSTPGVRYGYTF. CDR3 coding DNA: TGTGCCAGCAGTACCCCGGGTGTCCGCTATGGCTACACCTTC.

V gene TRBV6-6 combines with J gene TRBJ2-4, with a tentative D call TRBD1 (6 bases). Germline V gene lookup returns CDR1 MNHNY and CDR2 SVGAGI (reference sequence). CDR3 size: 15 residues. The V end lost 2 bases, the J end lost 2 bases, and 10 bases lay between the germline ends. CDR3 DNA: TGTGCCAGCAGTTACGGGGGCTATACCAAAAACATTCAGTACTTC. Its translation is CASSYGGYTKNIQYF.

In nucleotides, the CDR3 is TGTGCCAGCAGCTTAATACATACTGCAGGGGGCACTGAAGCTTTCTTT. It encodes CASSLIHTAGGTEAFF. The genes are TRBV7-3 and TRBJ1-1; 7 bases agree with TRBD1. Germline lookup yields CDR1 SGHTA and CDR2 FQGTGA. The CDR3 runs 16 residues. V was pared by 1 base and J by 4 bases, with 9 bases of the junction left unmatched.

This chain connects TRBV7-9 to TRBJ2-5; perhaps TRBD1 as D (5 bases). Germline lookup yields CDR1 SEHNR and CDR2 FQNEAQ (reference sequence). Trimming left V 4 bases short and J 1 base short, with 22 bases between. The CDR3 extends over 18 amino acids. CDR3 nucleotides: TGTGCCAGCAGCTCTACCAGGCATGGACCAGGGCTCCAAGAGACCCAGTACTTC. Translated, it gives CASSSTRHGPGLQETQYF.

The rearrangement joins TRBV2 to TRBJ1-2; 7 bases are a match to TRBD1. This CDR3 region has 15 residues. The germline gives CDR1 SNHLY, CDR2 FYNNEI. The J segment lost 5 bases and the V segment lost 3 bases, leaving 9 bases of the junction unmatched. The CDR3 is CASSDEGAVVYGYTF. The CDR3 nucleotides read TGTGCCAGCAGTGATGAGGGGGCGGTAGTATATGGCTACACCTTC.

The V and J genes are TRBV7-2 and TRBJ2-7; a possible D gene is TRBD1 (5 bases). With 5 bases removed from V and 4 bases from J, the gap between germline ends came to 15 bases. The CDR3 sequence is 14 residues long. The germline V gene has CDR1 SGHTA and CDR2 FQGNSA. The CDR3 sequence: CASSQEQGQYEQYF. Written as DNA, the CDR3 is TGTGCCAGCAGCCAGGAGCAGGGTCAATACGAGCAGTACTTC.

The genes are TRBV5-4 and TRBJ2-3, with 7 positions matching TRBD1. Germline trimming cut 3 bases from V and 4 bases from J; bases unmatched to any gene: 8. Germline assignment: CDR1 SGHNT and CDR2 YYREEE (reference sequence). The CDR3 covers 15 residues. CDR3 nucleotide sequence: TGTGCCAGCAGCTCGCTCCGGGACAGATCAGATACGCAGTATTTT. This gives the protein CASSSLRDRSDTQYF.